These T cell receptor beta chains were read from a single sample in a study of shared clonotypes between healthy human individuals. Measured with immunoSEQ multiplex PCR; TCRdb has only the in-frame clones, and not every one. The sample includes about 450,000 clones, 75% to 85% of them seen just once. Sequencing was done on a sample of PBMCs. The receptors come from a middle-aged woman in good health. Some clones in this sample may be carry-over from other donors' samples. CDR3s include the opening cysteine and the closing phenylalanine or tryptophan. The D gene is left open where the match is weak. The size of a clone is reported for some rows only, either as once, few or many, or as a class for expanded clones.

j_gene	v_gene	d_gene	abundance	CDR3aa	CDR3nt
TRBJ2-7	TRBV7-2	TRBD1	.	CASSLDRGSYEQYF	TGTGCCAGCAGCTTAGACAGGGGGAGCTACGAGCAGTACTTC
TRBJ2-7	TRBV11-1	TRBD2	once	CASSPRFLAGGSYEQYF	TGTGCCAGCAGCCCGAGGTTTCTAGCGGGAGGGTCCTACGAGCAGTACTTC
TRBJ2-2	TRBV5-5	.	.	CASSWGAGNTGELFF	TGTGCCAGCAGCTGGGGGGCAGGGAACACCGGGGAGCTGTTTTTT
TRBJ2-2	TRBV27	.	.	CASRQGLAGELFF	TGTGCCAGCAGGCAGGGTTTGGCCGGGGAGCTGTTTTTT
TRBJ2-2	TRBV5-1	.	.	CASSLGTIDTGELFF	TGCGCCAGCAGCTTGGGGACTATCGACACCGGGGAGCTGTTTTTT
TRBJ2-2	TRBV5-1	TRBD2	.	CASSPTSGVNTGELFF	TGCGCCAGCAGCCCGACTAGCGGAGTCAACACCGGGGAGCTGTTTTTT
TRBJ2-7	TRBV5-4	.	.	CASSLSSVSEQYF	TGTGCCAGCAGCTTATCGTCAGTATCCGAGCAGTACTTC
TRBJ1-1	TRBV11-2	TRBD1	.	CASSLGVRDRGNTEAFF	TGTGCCAGCAGCTTAGGGGTCCGGGACAGGGGGAACACTGAAGCTTTCTTT
TRBJ1-4	TRBV28	TRBD1	.	CASSPQDRVWEKLFF	TGTGCCAGCAGTCCCCAGGACAGGGTGTGGGAAAAACTGTTTTTT
TRBJ1-2	TRBV19	.	.	CASSHDPLYYGYTF	TGTGCCAGTAGCCACGACCCCCTCTACTATGGCTACACCTTC
TRBJ2-5	TRBV7-3	TRBD2	.	CASSLNGLADQETQYF	TGTGCCAGCAGCTTAAACGGACTAGCGGACCAAGAGACCCAGTACTTC
TRBJ1-1	TRBV15	.	few	CATSRDHAGGGTEAFF	TGTGCCACCAGCAGAGATCACGCGGGCGGGGGCACTGAAGCTTTCTTT
TRBJ2-1	TRBV7-2	TRBD2	.	CASSRLAGGAYNEQFF	TGTGCCAGCAGCCGACTAGCGGGAGGGGCCTACAATGAGCAGTTCTTC
TRBJ2-4	TRBV7-9	TRBD2	.	CASSLAGSGRQNIQYF	TGTGCCAGCAGCTTAGCGGGTAGCGGGAGGCAAAACATTCAGTACTTC
TRBJ2-2	TRBV28	.	.	CASSSIRTQYNTGELFF	TGTGCCAGCAGTTCAATCAGGACCCAGTACAACACCGGGGAGCTGTTTTTT
TRBJ2-7	TRBV27	TRBD1	.	CASSFRPLYRGMGYEQYF	TGTGCCAGCAGTTTCCGGCCCTTGTACAGGGGCATGGGGTACGAGCAGTACTTC
TRBJ2-7	TRBV5-4	TRBD2	.	CASSLVVGTRDRDEQYF	TGTGCCAGCAGCTTGGTTGTTGGGACTAGGGATAGGGACGAGCAGTACTTC
TRBJ1-5	TRBV2	TRBD1	.	CASSDQGQGSDQPQHF	TGTGCCAGCAGTGACCAGGGACAGGGTAGCGATCAGCCCCAGCATTTT
TRBJ2-7	TRBV28	.	.	CASSPTGGGRAGEQYF	TGTGCCAGCAGCCCCACAGGGGGCGGGAGGGCCGGCGAGCAGTACTTC
TRBJ2-5	TRBV4-1	.	once	CASSPPGQRQETQYF	TGCGCCAGCAGCCCACCAGGACAGCGACAAGAGACCCAGTACTTC
TRBJ1-1	TRBV29-1	.	.	CSVRRGVDTEAFF	TGCAGCGTTAGGCGCGGGGTGGACACTGAAGCTTTCTTT
TRBJ2-3	TRBV5-1	.	.	CASSLVGDSSTDTQYF	TGCGCCAGCAGCTTGGTCGGCGACAGTAGCACAGATACGCAGTATTTT
TRBJ1-2	TRBV19	.	.	CASRTPREGRSGYTF	TGTGCCAGTAGAACCCCGAGGGAGGGGCGGTCTGGCTACACCTTC
TRBJ2-5	TRBV11-3	.	few	CASSFSGSETQYF	TGTGCCAGCAGCTTCTCGGGATCGGAGACCCAGTACTTC
TRBJ1-5	TRBV10-3	.	.	CATNPGFEQPQHF	TGTGCCACCAACCCAGGGTTCGAACAGCCCCAGCATTTT
TRBJ1-3	TRBV5-1	.	.	CASSLDRSGNTIYF	TGCGCCAGCAGCTTGGACAGGTCTGGAAACACCATATATTTT
TRBJ2-1	TRBV6-4	.	.	CASSPRISFAYNEQFF	TGTGCCAGCAGTCCTCGAATTAGTTTCGCCTACAATGAGCAGTTCTTC
TRBJ1-2	TRBV30	.	.	CAWSLTGGAGGYTF	TGTGCCTGGAGCCTGACGGGGGGCGCCGGTGGCTACACCTTC
TRBJ2-1	TRBV2	TRBD2	.	CASSGTRGYNEQFF	TGTGCCAGCAGCGGGACTAGGGGATACAATGAGCAGTTCTTC
TRBJ1-5	TRBV28	.	.	CASSRGPNQHF	TGTGCCAGCAGCAGGGGTCCCAACCAGCATTTT
TRBJ2-3	TRBV30	.	.	CAWVAVTGDTQYF	TGTGCCTGGGTAGCGGTAACGGGAGATACGCAGTATTTT
TRBJ2-3	TRBV10-3	TRBD2	.	CAISEYRLAGNSDTQYF	TGTGCCATCAGTGAGTACCGACTAGCGGGGAACTCAGATACGCAGTATTTT
TRBJ1-4	TRBV9	.	.	CASSGTGTTAEKLFF	TGTGCCAGCAGCGGGACCGGGACAACCGCTGAAAAACTGTTTTTT
TRBJ2-7	TRBV18	TRBD1	.	CASSPLGQGHEQYF	TGTGCCAGCTCACCACTAGGACAGGGCCACGAGCAGTACTTC
TRBJ2-3	TRBV4-1	TRBD1	few	CASSQASGQGPADTQYF	TGCGCCAGCAGCCAAGCCTCGGGACAGGGGCCAGCAGATACGCAGTATTTT
TRBJ1-5	TRBV28	.	once	CASSPGLQNQPQHF	TGTGCCAGCAGTCCGGGACTGCAGAATCAGCCCCAGCATTTT
TRBJ1-2	TRBV6-6	.	.	CASSPGTYFNYGYTF	TGTGCCAGCAGTCCCGGGACTTATTTTAACTATGGCTACACCTTC
TRBJ2-7	TRBV4-1	TRBD2	.	CASSQVFDGRGWQYF	TGCGCCAGCAGCCAAGTATTTGACGGGAGGGGGTGGCAGTACTTC
TRBJ2-7	TRBV7-9	TRBD2	.	CASSVLGLAGEQYF	TGTGCCAGCAGCGTCCTGGGACTAGCGGGGGAGCAGTACTTC
TRBJ2-7	TRBV7-9	.	.	CASSQGRTLSLEQYF	TGTGCCAGCAGCCAAGGACGGACTCTATCTCTCGAGCAGTACTTC
TRBJ1-4	TRBV28	.	.	CASREGGRRNEKLFF	TGTGCCAGCAGGGAAGGGGGGCGTCGTAATGAAAAACTGTTTTTT
TRBJ2-5	TRBV5-5	TRBD1	.	CASSSPTGGETQYF	TGTGCCAGCAGCTCGCCAACAGGGGGAGAGACCCAGTACTTC
TRBJ2-7	TRBV7-8	TRBD2	once	CASRLTAGGPREQYF	TGTGCCAGCAGATTAACCGCGGGAGGGCCTAGGGAGCAGTACTTC
TRBJ1-4	TRBV7-2	.	once	CASSLGRGPTNEKLFF	TGTGCCAGCAGCCTCGGGAGGGGTCCCACTAATGAAAAACTGTTTTTT
TRBJ2-3	TRBV7-9	.	.	CASSLMTADTQYF	TGTGCCAGCAGCTTAATGACTGCAGATACGCAGTATTTT
TRBJ2-7	TRBV27	TRBD2	.	CASSSPGLAGGRTYEQYF	TGTGCCAGCAGTAGTCCGGGACTAGCGGGAGGGCGGACCTACGAGCAGTACTTC
TRBJ2-3	TRBV28	.	many	CASSTRPFRTDTQYF	TGTGCCAGCAGTACACGACCATTCCGCACAGATACGCAGTATTTT
TRBJ1-2	TRBV10-3	.	once	CAISEDGLGYTF	TGTGCCATCAGTGAGGATGGGCTAGGCTACACCTTC
TRBJ2-7	TRBV7-2	TRBD1	few	CASSPDTGAEQYF	TGTGCCAGCAGCCCGGATACAGGGGCCGAGCAGTACTTC
TRBJ2-7	TRBV10-2	TRBD1	.	CAAQTGAGYEQYF	TGCGCCGCCCAGACAGGGGCTGGCTACGAGCAGTACTTC
TRBJ1-3	TRBV28	TRBD1	once	CASSSSGTGSGNTIYF	TGTGCCAGCAGTTCCTCCGGGACAGGGAGCGGAAACACCATATATTTT
TRBJ1-1	TRBV11-3	.	many	CASSLVENTEAFF	TGTGCCAGCAGCTTAGTTGAGAACACTGAAGCTTTCTTT
TRBJ2-2	TRBV5-1	.	few	CASSLEGNTGELFF	TGCGCCAGCAGCTTGGAGGGGAACACCGGGGAGCTGTTTTTT
TRBJ1-3	TRBV6-5	.	.	CASSWRGGTSGNTIYF	TGTGCCAGCAGTTGGCGCGGGGGGACCTCTGGAAACACCATATATTTT
TRBJ2-3	TRBV7-7	.	.	CASSLGGRAEDTQYF	TGTGCCAGCAGCTTAGGGGGGCGGGCGGAAGATACGCAGTATTTT
TRBJ2-5	TRBV18	.	.	CASSPGGFNQETQYF	TGTGCCAGCTCACCAGGGGGCTTTAACCAAGAGACCCAGTACTTC
TRBJ2-1	TRBV11-2	TRBD1	.	CASSPITGAYNEQFF	TGTGCCAGCAGCCCGATCACAGGGGCCTACAATGAGCAGTTCTTC
TRBJ2-1	TRBV5-1	TRBD2	.	CASSLTGGNEQFF	TGCGCCAGCAGCTTGACGGGAGGGAATGAGCAGTTCTTC
TRBJ1-4	TRBV27	.	.	CASSQPPGGQGRLFF	TGTGCCAGCAGTCAACCGCCGGGGGGCCAGGGTCGGCTGTTTTTT
TRBJ2-3	TRBV4-2	.	.	CASSQDLATDTQYF	TGTGCCAGCAGCCAAGATCTGGCCACAGATACGCAGTATTTT